This entry concerns a single TCR beta chain. The antigen remains unidentified. These data come from a study of shared clonotypes between healthy human individuals. Study observations and caveats: Among non-shared clonotypes, generation probabilities were lower than among those shared by all four donors. At large depth, rarefaction still showed sorted-subset sequencing to be incomplete.

The V gene's germline CDR1 is ENHRY and CDR2 SYGVKD. The CDR3 has 16 residues. Unmatched junction bases numbered 6, after V lost 6 bases and J lost 6 bases. Assay execution proceeded at the deep level. Assay: immunoSEQ multiplex PCR; the TCRdb copy retains only in-frame clones and omits some. The sample gives approximately 500,000 clones, about 96% of which show up once; 0.06% is in the top ten. The sequence was collected from a woman younger than 45 in good health. Material for sequencing was naive CD4+ T cells sorted from blood. Noted subset: CD45RA+ positively selected. The chain carries TRBV10-3 and TRBJ2-2, with 14 bases identical to TRBD2. As DNA, the CDR3 is TGTGCCATCAGCCCGGGACTAGCGGGGGCGCCCGGGGAGCTGTTTTTT. Translated, it gives CAISPGLAGAPGELFF.